Listed here is a single TCR beta chain. The antigen remains undetermined. This sample stems from a study of immune evolution from preneoplasia to lung adenocarcinoma. For the study at large: HLA loss of heterozygosity: 7% AIS, about 15% MIA, about 35% ADC, none AAH. Study conclusions and caveats: Compared with EGFR-mutant or double wild-type lesions, KRAS-mutant nodules were more clonal. Top clone share appeared to fall from AAH through AIS, MIA, adenocarcinoma.

The V end lost 6 bases, the J end lost 3 bases, and 8 bases lay between the germline ends. CDR3 length: 12 amino acids. CDR1 and CDR2 (germline): MNHNS, SASEGT. Patient tissue came from resections in Japan or China, 2014–2017. TCRdb's table, derived via immunoSEQ multiplex PCR, lists solely in-frame clones and lacks some. This sample has over 1,500 clones, with around 78% found just once. The origin of this receptor is a person aged 65-85 years with lung adenocarcinoma. Sequenced material: FFPE atypical adenomatous hyperplasia tissue from the lung. Subset of the sample: atypical adenomatous hyperplasia (AAH), lung preneoplasia. The J gene is TRBJ1-1, the V gene TRBV6-1; no clear D. DNA for the CDR3: TGTGCCAGCAGCTTGTATGACACTGAAGCTTTCTTT. Its translation is CASSLYDTEAFF.